This T cell receptor (beta chain) was identified during a study of CD8 T cells in ankylosing spondylitis. Broader study findings: One TCR beta motif, made up of 7 or 8 highly homologous variants, appeared characteristic of ankylosing spondylitis blood. CD8+ by phenotype, disease-linked clones were relatively rare in peripheral blood. Reactive arthritis synovial fluid and blood were previously reported to contain some motif variants. As reported, disease-linked clones showed significant enrichment in matched ankylosing spondylitis synovial fluid.

From germline, CDR1 is KGHSH and CDR2 LQKENI. There are 15 residues in the CDR3. J gave up 3 bases and V 3 bases, and 8 bases lay outside the gene matches. A word on this clonotype: As yet, its antigen is unknown.

With molecular barcodes, quantitative 5'-RACE was used to make the TCR beta libraries. TCRdb recomputed calls from the 5' RACE reads with MiXCR, one row per CDR3 protein. This sample has a few hundred thousand distinct CDR3 sequences, with 20% to 25% found just once. The clonotype originates from a male donor with ankylosing spondylitis. This chain connects TRBV18 to TRBJ2-7; 7 bases line up with TRBD1. The sequenced sample was blood, either unsorted or a sorted T cell fraction (not recorded which). The CDR3: CASSPHLQGDYEQYF. CDR3 DNA: TGTGCCAGCTCACCCCACCTCCAGGGGGACTACGAGCAGTACTTC. Drawing the rest from reference TRBV18 and TRBJ2-7, the complete variable domain is NAGVMQNPRHLVRRRGQEARLRCSPMKGHSHVYWYRQLPEEGLKFMVYLQKENIIDESGMPKERFSAEFPKEGPSILRIQQVVRGDSAAYFCASSPHLQGDYEQYFGPGTRLTVT.